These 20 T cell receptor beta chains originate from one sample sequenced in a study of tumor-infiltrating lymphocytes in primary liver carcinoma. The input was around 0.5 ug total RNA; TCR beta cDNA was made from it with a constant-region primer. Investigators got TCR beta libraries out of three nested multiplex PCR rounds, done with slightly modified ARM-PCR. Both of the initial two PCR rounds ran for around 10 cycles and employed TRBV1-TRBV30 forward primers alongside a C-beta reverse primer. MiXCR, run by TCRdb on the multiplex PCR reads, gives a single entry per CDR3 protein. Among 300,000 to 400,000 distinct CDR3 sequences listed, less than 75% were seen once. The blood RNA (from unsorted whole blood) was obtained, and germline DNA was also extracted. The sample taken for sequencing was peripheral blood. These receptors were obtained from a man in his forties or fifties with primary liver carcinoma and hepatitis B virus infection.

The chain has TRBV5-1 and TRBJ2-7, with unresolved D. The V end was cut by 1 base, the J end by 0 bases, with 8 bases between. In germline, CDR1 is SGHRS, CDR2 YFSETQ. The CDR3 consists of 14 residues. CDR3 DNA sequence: TGCGCCAGCAGCTTGAGTAGAGACTCCTACGAGCAGTACTTC. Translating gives CASSLSRDSYEQYF.

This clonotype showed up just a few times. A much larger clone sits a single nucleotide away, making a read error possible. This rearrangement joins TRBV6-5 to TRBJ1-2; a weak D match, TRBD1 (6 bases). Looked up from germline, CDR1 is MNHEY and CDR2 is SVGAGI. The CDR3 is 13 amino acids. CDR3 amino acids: CANSLAQGRRYTF. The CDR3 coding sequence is TGTGCCAACAGTTTAGCACAGGGTAGGCGCTACACCTTC.

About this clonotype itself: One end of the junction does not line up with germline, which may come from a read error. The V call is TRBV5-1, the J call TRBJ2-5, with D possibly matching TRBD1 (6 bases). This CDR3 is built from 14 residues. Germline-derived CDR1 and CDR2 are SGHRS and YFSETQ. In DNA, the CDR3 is TGCGCCGGCAGCTTGCGGACAGATCAAGAGACCCAGTACTTC. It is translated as CAGSLRTDQETQYF.

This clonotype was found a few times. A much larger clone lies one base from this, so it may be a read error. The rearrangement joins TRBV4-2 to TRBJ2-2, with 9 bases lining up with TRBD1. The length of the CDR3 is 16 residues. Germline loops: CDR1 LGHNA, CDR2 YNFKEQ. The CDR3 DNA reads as TGTGCCAGCAGCCAACGGGACAGGGTGTTCACCGGGGAGCTGCTTTTT. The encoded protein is CASSQRDRVFTGELLF.

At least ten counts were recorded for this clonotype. The CDR3 spells CASSQERTQETQYF. The CDR3 bases are TGCGCCAGCAGCCAAGAGCGAACGCAAGAGACCCAGTACTTC. This rearrangement joins TRBV4-1 to TRBJ2-5; D ambiguous. With 0 bases removed from V and 2 bases from J, the gap between germline ends came to 7 bases. Per the germline V gene, CDR1 is MGHRA and CDR2 is YSYEKL. The CDR3 spans 14 residues.

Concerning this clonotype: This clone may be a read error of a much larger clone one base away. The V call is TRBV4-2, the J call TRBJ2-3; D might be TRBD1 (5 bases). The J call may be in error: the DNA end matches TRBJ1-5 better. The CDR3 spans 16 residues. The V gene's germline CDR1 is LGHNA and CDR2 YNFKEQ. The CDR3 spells CASSQLTGTSTDTQHF. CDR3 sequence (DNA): TGTGCCAGCAGCCAACTCACAGGAACAAGCACAGATACGCAGCATTTT.

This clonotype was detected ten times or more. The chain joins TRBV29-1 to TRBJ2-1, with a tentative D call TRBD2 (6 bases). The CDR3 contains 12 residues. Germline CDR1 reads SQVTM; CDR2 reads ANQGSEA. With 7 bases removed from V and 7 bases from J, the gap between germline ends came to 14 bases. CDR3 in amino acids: CSGIGSSNEQFF. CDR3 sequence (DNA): TGCAGCGGAATCGGGAGTTCGAATGAGCAGTTCTTC.

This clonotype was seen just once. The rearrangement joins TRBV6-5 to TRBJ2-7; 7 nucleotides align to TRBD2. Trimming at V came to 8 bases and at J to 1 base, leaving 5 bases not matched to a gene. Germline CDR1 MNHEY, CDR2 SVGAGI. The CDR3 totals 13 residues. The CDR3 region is CASGRARSYEQYF. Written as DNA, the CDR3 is TGTGCCAGCGGGAGGGCAAGGTCCTACGAGCAGTACTTC.

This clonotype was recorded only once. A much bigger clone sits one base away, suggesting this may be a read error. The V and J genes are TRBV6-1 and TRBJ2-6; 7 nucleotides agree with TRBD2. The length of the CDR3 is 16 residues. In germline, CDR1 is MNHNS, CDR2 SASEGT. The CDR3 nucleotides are TGTGCCAGCCGGGGAGGGAGGAGCTCTGGGGCCAACGTCCCGACTTTC. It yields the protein CASRGGRSSGANVPTF.

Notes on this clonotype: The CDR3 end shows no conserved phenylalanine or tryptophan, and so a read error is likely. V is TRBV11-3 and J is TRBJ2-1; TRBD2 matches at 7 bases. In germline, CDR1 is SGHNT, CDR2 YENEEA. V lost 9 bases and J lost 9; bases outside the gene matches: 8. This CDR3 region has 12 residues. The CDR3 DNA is TGTGCCAGTAGCGCCATAGCGGGTGAGCAGTTCTTA. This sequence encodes CASSAIAGEQFL.

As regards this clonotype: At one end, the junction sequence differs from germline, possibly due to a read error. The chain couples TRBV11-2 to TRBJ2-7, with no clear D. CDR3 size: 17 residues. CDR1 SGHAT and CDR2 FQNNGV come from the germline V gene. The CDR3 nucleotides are TGTACCAGCAGCCCCTCACTTCAAGTACTACCTTCGGGCGAGCAGTACTTC. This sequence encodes CTSSPSLQVLPSGEQYF.

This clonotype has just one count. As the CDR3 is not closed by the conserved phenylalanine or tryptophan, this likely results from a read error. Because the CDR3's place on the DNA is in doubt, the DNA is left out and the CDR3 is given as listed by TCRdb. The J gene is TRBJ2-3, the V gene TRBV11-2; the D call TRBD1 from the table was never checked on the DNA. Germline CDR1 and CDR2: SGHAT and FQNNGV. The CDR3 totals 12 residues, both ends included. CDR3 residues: CASNQPQGPLLY.

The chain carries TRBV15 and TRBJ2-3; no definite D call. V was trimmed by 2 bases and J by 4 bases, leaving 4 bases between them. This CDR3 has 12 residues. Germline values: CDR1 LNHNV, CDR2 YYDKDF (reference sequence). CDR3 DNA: TGTGCCACCAGCAGAATGGCAGATACGCAGTATTTT. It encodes CATSRMADTQYF.

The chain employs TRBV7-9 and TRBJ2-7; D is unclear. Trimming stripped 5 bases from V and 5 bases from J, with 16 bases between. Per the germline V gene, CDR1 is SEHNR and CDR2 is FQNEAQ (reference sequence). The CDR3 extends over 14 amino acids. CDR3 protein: CASSRTPGAHEQYF. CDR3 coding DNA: TGTGCCAGCAGCCGAACCCCAGGAGCCCACGAGCAGTACTTC.

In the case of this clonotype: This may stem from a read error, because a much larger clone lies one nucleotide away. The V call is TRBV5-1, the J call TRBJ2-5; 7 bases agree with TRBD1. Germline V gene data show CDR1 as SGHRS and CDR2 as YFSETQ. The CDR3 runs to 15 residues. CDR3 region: CANSKKDRNQETQYF. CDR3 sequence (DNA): TGCGCCAACAGCAAGAAGGACAGGAACCAAGAGACCCAGTACTTC. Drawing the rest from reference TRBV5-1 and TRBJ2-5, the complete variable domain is KAGVTQTPRYLIKTRGQQVTLSCSPISGHRSVSWYQQTPGQGLQFLFEYFSETQRNKGNFPGRFSGRQFSNSRSEMNVSTLELGDSALYLCANSKKDRNQETQYFGPGTRLLVL.

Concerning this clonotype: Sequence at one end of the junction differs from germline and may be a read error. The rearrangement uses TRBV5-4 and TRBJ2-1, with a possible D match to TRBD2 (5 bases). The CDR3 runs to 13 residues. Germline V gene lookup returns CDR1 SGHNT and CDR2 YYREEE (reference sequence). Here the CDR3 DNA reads TGTGCTAGCAGCTTTTCAAGGAGGAATGAGCAGTTCTTC. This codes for CASSFSRRNEQFF.

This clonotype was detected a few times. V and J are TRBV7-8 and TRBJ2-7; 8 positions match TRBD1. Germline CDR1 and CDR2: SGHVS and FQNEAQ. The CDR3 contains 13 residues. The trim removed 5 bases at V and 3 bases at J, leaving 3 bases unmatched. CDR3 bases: TGTGCCAGCAGCCTAGGGACAGGCTACGAGCAGTACTTC. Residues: CASSLGTGYEQYF.

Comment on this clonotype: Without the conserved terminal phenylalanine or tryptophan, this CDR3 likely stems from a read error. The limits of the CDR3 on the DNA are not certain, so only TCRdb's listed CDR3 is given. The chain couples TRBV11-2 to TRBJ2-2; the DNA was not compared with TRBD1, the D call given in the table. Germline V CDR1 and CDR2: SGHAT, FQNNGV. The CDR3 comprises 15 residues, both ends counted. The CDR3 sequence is CASSPGQFSIGELFS.

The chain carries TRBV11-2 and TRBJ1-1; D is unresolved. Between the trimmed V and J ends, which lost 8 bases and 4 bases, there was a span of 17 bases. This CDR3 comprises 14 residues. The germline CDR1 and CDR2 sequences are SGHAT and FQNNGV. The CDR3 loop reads CASCTTRTSTEAFF. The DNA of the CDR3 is TGTGCCAGCTGCACGACAAGGACTTCCACTGAAGCTTTCTTT.

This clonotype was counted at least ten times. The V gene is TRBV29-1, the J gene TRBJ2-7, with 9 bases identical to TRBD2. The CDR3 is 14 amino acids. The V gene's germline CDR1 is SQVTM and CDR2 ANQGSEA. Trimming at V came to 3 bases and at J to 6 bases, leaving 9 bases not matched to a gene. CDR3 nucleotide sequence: TGCAGCGTTGAGGCTAGCGGGACGTTCCGCGAGCAGTACTTC. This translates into CSVEASGTFREQYF.